Below, 21 T cell receptor beta chains from the same sample are listed, as sequenced in a study of beta chain features in type 1 diabetes. Isolated RNA was reverse transcribed in full, so expressed TCRB transcripts were sequenced. The repertoire was sequenced with immunoSEQ multiplex PCR; TCRdb's copy has only in-frame clones and lacks some. The table includes about 620,000 clones, around 15% detected once. Sequenced input: naive CD4+ T cells from blood. The receptors originated from a young man in good health.

This clone was picked up a small number of times. The chain recombines TRBV5-1 with TRBJ2-6; D gene unclear. With 6 bases removed from V and 0 bases from J, the gap between germline ends came to 7 bases. This CDR3 is built from 14 residues. In germline, CDR1 is SGHRS, CDR2 YFSETQ. The DNA of the CDR3 is TGCGCCAGCACTCCTGGCTCTGGGGCCAACGTCCTGACTTTC. This sequence encodes CASTPGSGANVLTF.

The CDR3 DNA sequence: TGTGCCAGCAGCTTACTAGCGGCGCTCACAGATACGCAGTATTTT. This gives the protein CASSLLAALTDTQYF. The chain is built from TRBV9 and TRBJ2-3, with 8 bases identical to TRBD2. V trimming: 4 bases; J trimming: 2 bases; junction bases outside the gene matches: 6. The CDR3 totals 15 residues. Germline CDR1 SGDLS, CDR2 YYNGEE.

Remarks on this clone: This sample includes further DNA sequences coding for the same CDR3. The V call is TRBV5-1, the J call TRBJ2-6; D unclear. The V and J ends lost 0 bases and 4 bases respectively, with 8 bases between them. The germline gives CDR1 SGHRS, CDR2 YFSETQ. This CDR3 spans 15 amino acids. CDR3 coding DNA: TGCGCCAGCAGCTTGGCCGGAGCAGGGGCCAACGTCCTGACTTTC. Translation: CASSLAGAGANVLTF.

The chain has TRBV10-3 and TRBJ2-4; TRBD2 is a possible D gene (6 bases). Trimming shortened V by 0 bases and J by 1 base, and 22 bases separated the two germline ends. The CDR3 loop spans 20 amino acids. Germline CDR1 is ENHRY and CDR2 is SYGVKD. The CDR3 bases are TGTGCCATCAGTGAGTCTATCTTAAGGGGCAGGGAGGTGGCCAAAAACATTCAGTACTTC. It yields the protein CAISESILRGREVAKNIQYF.

J is TRBJ2-7 and V is TRBV7-2; D is unclear. V lost 2 bases to trimming and J lost 7 bases, with 9 bases between them. This CDR3 is built from 12 residues. Germline CDR1 and CDR2: SGHTA and FQGNSA. The CDR3 sequence: CASSLMPTEQYF. DNA for the CDR3: TGTGCCAGCAGCTTAATGCCAACTGAGCAGTACTTC.

The gene calls are TRBV2 and TRBJ1-5; tentative D call: TRBD1 (6 bases). The germline V gene encodes CDR1 SNHLY and CDR2 FYNNEI. This CDR3 is 15 amino acids long. The V and J ends lost 1 base and 4 bases respectively, with 11 bases between them. The CDR3 here is CASSEEGTKNQPQHF. CDR3 nucleotides: TGTGCCAGCAGTGAAGAAGGGACAAAAAATCAGCCCCAGCATTTT.

This clone was seen a few times. This chain connects TRBV4-2 to TRBJ2-5; D possibly corresponds to TRBD2 (6 bases). This CDR3 spans 14 amino acids. V was pared by 0 bases and J by 5 bases, with 10 bases between. Germline loops: CDR1 LGHNA, CDR2 YNFKEQ. The CDR3, as DNA: TGTGCCAGCAGCCAAGATCCCCGGGGGGAGACCCAGTACTTC. Protein sequence: CASSQDPRGETQYF.

The J gene is TRBJ2-3, the V gene TRBV19; 11 bases map to TRBD2. Per the germline V gene, CDR1 is LNHDA and CDR2 is SQIVND (reference sequence). V was pared by 4 bases and J by 1 base, with 7 bases of the junction left unmatched. The CDR3 consists of 17 residues. CDR3 loop: CASSNSLAGGRTDTQYF. CDR3 nucleotides: TGTGCCAGTAGTAACTCCCTAGCGGGGGGCCGCACAGATACGCAGTATTTT.

The rearrangement uses TRBV6-5 and TRBJ1-2; 7 bases fit TRBD1. The CDR3 length is 12 residues. The V and J ends lost 5 bases and 6 bases, in that order; junction bases with no gene match: 3. CDR1 and CDR2 from the germline V gene are MNHEY and SVGAGI. CDR3 amino acids: CASSAQGNGYTF. The CDR3 nucleotides are TGTGCCAGCAGTGCACAGGGGAATGGCTACACCTTC.

This clone has only a few counts. The chain combines TRBV29-1 with TRBJ2-3; TRBD1 matches 8 bases. Germline V CDR1 and CDR2: SQVTM, ANQGSEA. The CDR3 totals 16 residues. V gave up 4 bases and J gave up 5 bases; unmatched junction bases: 14. CDR3 loop: CSVVPGGSWFKDTQYF. DNA for the CDR3: TGCAGCGTTGTTCCAGGGGGCTCCTGGTTTAAAGATACGCAGTATTTT.

This clone was detected only a few times. The CDR3 DNA reads TGCGCCAGCAGCACCCACTACGAGCAGTACTTC. It specifies CASSTHYEQYF. The chain employs TRBV5-1 and TRBJ2-7, with D hard to call. V gave up 4 bases and J gave up 3 bases, with 5 bases separating them. The CDR3 runs to 11 residues. Germline V gives CDR1 SGHRS, CDR2 YFSETQ.

The chain joins TRBV29-1 to TRBJ1-5; no clear D gene. V was cut by 4 bases and J by 3 bases, with 16 bases left in between. The germline V gene has CDR1 SQVTM and CDR2 ANQGSEA. The length of the CDR3 is 15 residues. The CDR3 nucleotides are TGCAGCGTTGTAGAGGGCTCGGCTTTCAATCAGCCCCAGCATTTT. It translates to CSVVEGSAFNQPQHF.

The sample holds a few counts of this clone. The chain combines TRBV7-2 with TRBJ2-1; 10 bases match TRBD2. V lost 1 base to trimming and J lost 12 bases; unmatched junction nucleotides: 12. This CDR3 contains 16 residues. The germline CDR1 and CDR2 sequences are SGHTA and FQGNSA. CDR3 sequence reads: CASSLVAGGPHNRQFF. The CDR3 nucleotides read TGTGCCAGCAGCTTAGTAGCGGGAGGACCGCACAATAGGCAGTTCTTC.

This clone was seen a few times. The V call is TRBV5-1, the J call TRBJ2-2, with unresolved D. CDR3 length: 13 residues. The germline V and J ends were trimmed by 1 base and 4 bases, with 5 bases remaining between them. Germline CDR1 SGHRS, CDR2 YFSETQ. The CDR3 DNA reads as TGCGCCAGCAGCTTGAGGACCACCGGGGAGCTGTTTTTT. Translation gives CASSLRTTGELFF.

In its sample, this clone was seen a few times. J is TRBJ1-1 and V is TRBV9; D call uncertain. Germline CDR1 reads SGDLS; CDR2 reads YYNGEE. The CDR3 covers 13 residues. V was trimmed by 3 bases and J by 4 bases, leaving 10 bases between them. In nucleotides, the CDR3 is TGTGCCAGCAGCGCTTACGAGTTCACTGAAGCTTTCTTT. It is translated as CASSAYEFTEAFF.

This chain connects TRBV6-5 to TRBJ2-7; D possibly uses TRBD1 or TRBD2 (5 bases each). Between the trimmed V and J ends, which lost 7 bases and 3 bases, there was a span of 16 bases. The CDR3 runs to 14 residues. From germline, CDR1 is MNHEY and CDR2 SVGAGI. CDR3 DNA: TGTGCCAGCAACCTGCGAGGGGAAGGCTACGAGCAGTACTTC. This encodes CASNLRGEGYEQYF.

This clone has more than one count but fewer than ten. This chain joins TRBV7-2 and TRBJ2-3, with 9 bases matching TRBD2. Germline assignment: CDR1 SGHTA and CDR2 FQGNSA. The CDR3 extends over 13 amino acids. Trimming cost V 4 bases and J 8 bases; bases outside gene matches: 4. The DNA of the CDR3 is TGTGCCAGCAGCTCAGCGGGGGGAGTTACGCAGTATTTT. It encodes CASSSAGGVTQYF. The full variable domain, completed using reference TRBV7-2 and TRBJ2-3, is GAGVSQSPSNKVTEKGKDVELRCDPISGHTALYWYRQSLGQGLEFLIYFQGNSAPDKSGLPSDRFSAERTGGSVSTLTIQRTQQEDSAVYLCASSSAGGVTQYFGPGTRLTVL.

The sample holds many counts of this clone. The V gene is TRBV7-9, the J gene TRBJ1-5; TRBD1 agrees at 7 bases. The CDR3 sequence is 12 residues long. The germline V gene encodes CDR1 SEHNR and CDR2 FQNEAQ (reference sequence). The ends lost 5 bases at V and 12 bases at J; junction bases unmatched: 7. The CDR3 region is CASSARDSSQHF. The CDR3 bases are TGTGCCAGCAGCGCCCGGGACAGTAGCCAGCATTTT.

The chain carries TRBV4-3 and TRBJ2-5; D gene uncertain. Trimming removed 0 bases at V and 4 bases at J, with 12 bases between. Germline CDR1 LGHNA, CDR2 YSLEER. The CDR3 is 15 residues long. The CDR3 reads CASSQEHKVPETQYF. Here the CDR3 DNA reads TGCGCCAGCAGCCAAGAGCACAAGGTCCCAGAGACCCAGTACTTC.

This clone appeared a few times. This chain joins TRBV2 and TRBJ1-1, with TRBD1 as a possible D gene (6 bases). Germline assignment: CDR1 SNHLY and CDR2 FYNNEI. The CDR3 has 14 residues. V lost 6 bases and J 0 bases, leaving 11 bases between the germline ends. CDR3 nucleotide sequence: TGTGCCAGCAGAGGGACATATTTGAACACTGAAGCTTTCTTT. Translating gives CASRGTYLNTEAFF.

The chain has TRBV7-8 and TRBJ2-1; tentative D call: TRBD1 (6 bases). Germline CDR1 reads SGHVS; CDR2 reads FQNEAQ. The CDR3 length is 16 residues. The V end lost 2 bases, the J end lost 4 bases, and 15 bases lay between the germline ends. The CDR3 protein is CASSLSAGEIYNEQFF. The CDR3 DNA is TGTGCCAGCAGCTTAAGTGCAGGGGAAATTTACAATGAGCAGTTCTTC.